The present TCR beta chain was sequenced within a study of beta chain features in type 1 diabetes. General study results and limits: The similarity of naive, central memory and Treg TCRB repertoires appeared greater among patients than among healthy donors. Possibly, sequencing cDNA over-represented cells that had high TCR expression levels. VDJ junctions from patients with type 1 diabetes contained fewer insertions and more deletions. People with Type 1 diabetes carried modestly yet significantly shorter TCRB CDR3s in all four CD4+ subsets.

For this clone: The antigen remains undetermined.

The CDR3 length is 14 residues. Germline assignment: CDR1 LNHDA and CDR2 SQIVND (reference sequence). With 8 bases removed from V and 0 bases from J, the gap between germline ends came to 8 bases. Isolation of CD4+ naive, central memory, regulatory and stem cell-like memory cells was achieved by sorting via CD45RO/CCR7/CD25/CD127/CD95/CD27. The whole isolated RNA underwent reverse transcription, so sequencing captured expressed TCRB transcripts. Sequencing used immunoSEQ multiplex PCR; TCRdb keeps in-frame clones, though not all of them. The sample holds about 650,000 clones, under 15% seen once. Sequences were obtained from naive CD4+ T cells from blood. This TCR came from a man aged 30 to 45 with type 1 diabetes. The chain joins TRBV19 to TRBJ1-6; D uncertain. CDR3 DNA: TGTGCCAGTCGCTCAAGCTCCTATAATTCACCCCTCCACTTT. The encoded protein is CASRSSSYNSPLHF. Looking up the rest from reference TRBV19 and TRBJ1-6 gives the full variable domain: DGGITQSPKYLFRKEGQNVTLSCEQNLNHDAMYWYRQDPGQGLRLIYYSQIVNDFQKGDIAEGYSVSREKKESFPLTVTSAQKNPTAFYLCASRSSSYNSPLHFGNGTRLTVT.